The present T cell receptor beta chain was sequenced within a study of shared clonotypes between healthy human individuals. Study outcomes and limitations: Non-shared clonotypes showed lower generation probabilities than clonotypes common to all four donors.

Sequenced by immunoSEQ multiplex PCR; TCRdb stores in-frame clones only, minus some. This table has about 2.1 million clones, around 95% appearing once. CD45RO-negative CD8 cells positively selected for CCR7 made up the naive population, which excluded terminally differentiated effector memory CD45RA+ cells. A word on this clone: Antigen: not known.

Looked up from germline, CDR1 is MNHEY and CDR2 is SVGAGI. J was trimmed by 11 bases and V by 4 bases; bases with no gene match: 8. The CDR3 covers 13 residues. The clonotype comes from a man between 18 and 29 years old in good health. Some clones in this sample may be carry-over from other donors' samples. The sequencing sample was made of naive CD8+ T cells from PBMCs. J is TRBJ1-2 and V is TRBV6-5, with 9 bases fitting TRBD1. DNA of the CDR3: TGTGCCAGCAGTTTCCGGAGACAGGGGGGTTACACCTTC. As protein: CASSFRRQGGYTF.